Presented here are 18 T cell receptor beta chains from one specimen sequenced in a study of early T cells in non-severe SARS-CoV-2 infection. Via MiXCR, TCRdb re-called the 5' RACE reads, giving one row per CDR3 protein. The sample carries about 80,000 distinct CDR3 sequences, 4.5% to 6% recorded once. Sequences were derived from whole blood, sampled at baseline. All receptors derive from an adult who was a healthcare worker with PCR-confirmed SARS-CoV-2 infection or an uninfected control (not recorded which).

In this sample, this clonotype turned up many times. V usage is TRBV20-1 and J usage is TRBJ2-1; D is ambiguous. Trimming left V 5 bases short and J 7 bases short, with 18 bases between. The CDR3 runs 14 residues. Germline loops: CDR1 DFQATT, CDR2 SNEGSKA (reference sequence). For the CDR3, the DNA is TGCAGTGCTCTTCACCCAGTAGGTCGGAATGAGCAGTTCTTC. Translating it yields CSALHPVGRNEQFF.

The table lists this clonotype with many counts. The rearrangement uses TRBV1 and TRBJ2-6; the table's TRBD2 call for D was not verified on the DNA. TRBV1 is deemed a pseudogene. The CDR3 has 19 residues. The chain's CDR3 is CTSSRSPSGPNSGANVLTF. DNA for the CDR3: TGCACCAGCAGCCGGTCCCCTAGCGGACCTAACTCTGGGGCCAACGTCCTGACTTTC.

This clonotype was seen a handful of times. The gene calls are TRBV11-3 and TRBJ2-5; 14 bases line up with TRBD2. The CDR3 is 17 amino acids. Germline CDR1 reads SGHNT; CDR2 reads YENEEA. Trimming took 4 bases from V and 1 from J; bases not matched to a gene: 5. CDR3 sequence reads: CASSSGLAGEPQETQYF. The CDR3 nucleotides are TGTGCCAGCAGCTCGGGACTAGCGGGAGAGCCCCAAGAGACCCAGTACTTC.

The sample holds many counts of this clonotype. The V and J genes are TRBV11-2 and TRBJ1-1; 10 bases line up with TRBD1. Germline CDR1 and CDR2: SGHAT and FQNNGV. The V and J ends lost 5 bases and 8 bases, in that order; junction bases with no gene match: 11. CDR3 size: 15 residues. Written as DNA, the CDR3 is TGTGCCAGCAGCCCCCAAAGGACAGGGGGAAGCGAAGCTTTCTTT. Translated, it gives CASSPQRTGGSEAFF.

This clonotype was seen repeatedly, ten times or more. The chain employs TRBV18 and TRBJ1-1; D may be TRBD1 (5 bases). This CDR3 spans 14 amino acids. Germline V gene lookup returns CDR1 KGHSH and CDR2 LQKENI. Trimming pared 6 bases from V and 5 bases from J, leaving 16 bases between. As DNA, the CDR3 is TGTGCCAGCTCTCCGCGCGGGGGAGGGACTGAAGCTTTCTTT. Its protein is CASSPRGGGTEAFF.

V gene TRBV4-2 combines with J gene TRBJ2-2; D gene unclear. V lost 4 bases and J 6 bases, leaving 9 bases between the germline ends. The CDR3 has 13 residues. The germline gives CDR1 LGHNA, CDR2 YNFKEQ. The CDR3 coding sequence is TGTGCCAGCAGCCCGGAGCTACCCGGGGAGCTGTTTTTT. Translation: CASSPELPGELFF.

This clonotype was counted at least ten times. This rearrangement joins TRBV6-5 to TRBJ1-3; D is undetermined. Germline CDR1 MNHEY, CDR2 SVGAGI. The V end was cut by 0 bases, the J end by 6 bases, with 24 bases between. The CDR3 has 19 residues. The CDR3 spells CASSYSPWKGASTENTIYF. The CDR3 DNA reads TGTGCCAGCAGTTACTCTCCATGGAAGGGAGCAAGTACTGAAAACACCATATATTTT.

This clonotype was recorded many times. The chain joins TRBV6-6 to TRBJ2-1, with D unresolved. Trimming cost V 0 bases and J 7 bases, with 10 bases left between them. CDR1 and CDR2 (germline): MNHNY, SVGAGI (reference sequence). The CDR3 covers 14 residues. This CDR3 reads CASSYSVALNEQFF. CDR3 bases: TGTGCCAGCAGTTACTCGGTCGCGCTGAATGAGCAGTTCTTC.

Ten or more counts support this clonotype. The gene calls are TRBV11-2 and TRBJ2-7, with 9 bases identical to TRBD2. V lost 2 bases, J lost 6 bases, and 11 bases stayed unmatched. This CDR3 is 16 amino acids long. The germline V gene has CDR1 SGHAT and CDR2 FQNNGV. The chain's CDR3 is CASSLWLAGDSAEQYF. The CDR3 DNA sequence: TGTGCCAGCAGCTTATGGTTAGCGGGAGACTCCGCCGAGCAGTACTTC.

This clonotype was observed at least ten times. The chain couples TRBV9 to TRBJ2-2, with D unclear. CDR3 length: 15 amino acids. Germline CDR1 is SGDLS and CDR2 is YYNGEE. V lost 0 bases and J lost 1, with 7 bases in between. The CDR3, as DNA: TGTGCCAGCAGCGTAGCTAGGGTGAACACCGGGGAGCTGTTTTTT. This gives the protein CASSVARVNTGELFF.

CDR3 protein: CASSLKSRDGYTF. Written as DNA, the CDR3 is TGTGCCAGCAGCTTAAAGTCTCGTGATGGCTACACCTTC. The rearrangement uses TRBV7-9 and TRBJ1-2; the D is unclear. The germline V gene encodes CDR1 SEHNR and CDR2 FQNEAQ (reference sequence). The CDR3 runs 13 residues. The V end lost 2 bases, the J end lost 6 bases, and 10 bases lay between the germline ends.

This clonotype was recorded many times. Here the CDR3 DNA reads TGTGCCAGCAGCCCCGACGGAAAGTATGGCTACACCTTC. This translates into CASSPDGKYGYTF. The chain has TRBV6-6 and TRBJ1-2; D uncertain. The CDR3 has 13 amino acids. The germline gives CDR1 MNHNY, CDR2 SVGAGI (reference sequence). The V and J ends lost 6 bases and 5 bases respectively, with 13 bases between them.

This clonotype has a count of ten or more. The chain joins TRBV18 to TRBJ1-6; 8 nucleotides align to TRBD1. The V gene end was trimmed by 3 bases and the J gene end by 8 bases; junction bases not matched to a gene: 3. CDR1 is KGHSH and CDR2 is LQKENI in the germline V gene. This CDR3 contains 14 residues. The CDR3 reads CASSPETGDSPLHF. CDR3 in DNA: TGTGCCAGCTCACCCGAGACAGGGGATTCACCCCTCCACTTT.

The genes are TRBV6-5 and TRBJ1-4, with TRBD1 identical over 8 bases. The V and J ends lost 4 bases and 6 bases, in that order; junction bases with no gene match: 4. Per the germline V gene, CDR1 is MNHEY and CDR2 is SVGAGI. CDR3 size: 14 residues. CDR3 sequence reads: CASSLTGGHEKLFF. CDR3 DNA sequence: TGTGCCAGCAGTTTAACAGGGGGGCATGAAAAACTGTTTTTT.

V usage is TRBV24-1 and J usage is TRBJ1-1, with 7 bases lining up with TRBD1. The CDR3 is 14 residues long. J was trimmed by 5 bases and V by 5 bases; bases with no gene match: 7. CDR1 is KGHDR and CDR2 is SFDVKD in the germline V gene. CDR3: CATSARQGVTEAFF. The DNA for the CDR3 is TGTGCCACCAGTGCCCGACAGGGAGTAACTGAAGCTTTCTTT.

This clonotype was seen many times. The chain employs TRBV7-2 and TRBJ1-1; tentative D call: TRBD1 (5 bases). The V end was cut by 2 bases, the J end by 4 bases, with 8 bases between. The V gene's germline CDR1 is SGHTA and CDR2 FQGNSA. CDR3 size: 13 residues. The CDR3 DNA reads TGTGCCAGCAGCTTATGGGGGGGCACTGAAGCTTTCTTT. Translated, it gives CASSLWGGTEAFF.

CDR3 sequence: CASSEGAGGLKETQYF. Written as DNA, the CDR3 is TGTGCCAGCAGTGAGGGGGCAGGGGGACTCAAAGAGACCCAGTACTTC. The rearrangement joins TRBV2 to TRBJ2-5; a possible D gene is TRBD1 (7 bases). Trimming pared 3 bases from V and 3 bases from J, leaving 17 bases between. Germline V gene lookup returns CDR1 SNHLY and CDR2 FYNNEI. The CDR3 runs to 16 residues.

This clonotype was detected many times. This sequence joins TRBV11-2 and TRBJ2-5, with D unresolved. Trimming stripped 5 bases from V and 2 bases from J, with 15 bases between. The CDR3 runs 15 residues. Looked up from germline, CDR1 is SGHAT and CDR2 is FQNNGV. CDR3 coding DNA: TGTGCCAGCAGCCCGCCTTCACAGAATCAAGAGACCCAGTACTTC. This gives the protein CASSPPSQNQETQYF. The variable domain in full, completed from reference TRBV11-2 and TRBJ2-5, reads EAGVAQSPRYKIIEKRQSVAFWCNPISGHATLYWYQQILGQGPKLLIQFQNNGVVDDSQLPKDRFSAERLKGVDSTLKIQPAKLEDSAVYLCASSPPSQNQETQYFGPGTRLLVL.